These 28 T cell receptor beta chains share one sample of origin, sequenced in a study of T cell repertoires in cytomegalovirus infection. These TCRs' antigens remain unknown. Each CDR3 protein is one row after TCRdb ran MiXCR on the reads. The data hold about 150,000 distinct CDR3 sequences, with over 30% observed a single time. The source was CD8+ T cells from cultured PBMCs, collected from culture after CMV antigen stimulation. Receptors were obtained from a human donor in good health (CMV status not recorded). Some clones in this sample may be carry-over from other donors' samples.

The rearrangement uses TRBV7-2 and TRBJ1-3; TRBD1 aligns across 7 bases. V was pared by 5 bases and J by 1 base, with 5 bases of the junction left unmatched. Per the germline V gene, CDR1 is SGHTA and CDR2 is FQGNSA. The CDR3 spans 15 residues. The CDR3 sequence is CASSPDRASGNTIYF. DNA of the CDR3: TGTGCCAGCAGCCCTGACAGGGCTTCTGGAAACACCATATATTTT.

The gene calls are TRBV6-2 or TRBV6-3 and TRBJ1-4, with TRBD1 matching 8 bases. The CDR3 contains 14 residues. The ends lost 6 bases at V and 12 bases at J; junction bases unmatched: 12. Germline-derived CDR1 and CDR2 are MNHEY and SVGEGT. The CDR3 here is CASRMDRDAEELFF. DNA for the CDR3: TGTGCCAGCAGAATGGACAGGGACGCAGAAGAACTGTTTTTT.

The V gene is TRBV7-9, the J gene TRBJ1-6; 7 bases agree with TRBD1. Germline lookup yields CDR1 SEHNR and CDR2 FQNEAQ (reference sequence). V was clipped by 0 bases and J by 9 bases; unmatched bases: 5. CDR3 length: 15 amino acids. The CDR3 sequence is CASSLATGEGSPLHF. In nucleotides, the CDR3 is TGTGCCAGCAGCTTAGCAACAGGGGAAGGTTCACCCCTCCACTTT.

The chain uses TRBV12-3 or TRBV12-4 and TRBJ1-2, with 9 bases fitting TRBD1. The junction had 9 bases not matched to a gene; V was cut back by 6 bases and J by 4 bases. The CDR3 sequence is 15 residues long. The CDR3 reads CASSPGQGRAYGYTF. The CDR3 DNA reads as TGTGCCAGCAGCCCGGGACAGGGAAGGGCCTATGGCTACACCTTC.

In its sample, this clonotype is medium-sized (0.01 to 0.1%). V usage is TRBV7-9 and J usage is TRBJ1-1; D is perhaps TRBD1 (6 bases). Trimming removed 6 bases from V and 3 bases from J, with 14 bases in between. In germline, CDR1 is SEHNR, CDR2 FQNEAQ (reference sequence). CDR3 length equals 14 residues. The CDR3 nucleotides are TGTGCCAGCAGGATTAACAGGGAAGACACTGAAGCTTTCTTT. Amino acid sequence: CASRINREDTEAFF.

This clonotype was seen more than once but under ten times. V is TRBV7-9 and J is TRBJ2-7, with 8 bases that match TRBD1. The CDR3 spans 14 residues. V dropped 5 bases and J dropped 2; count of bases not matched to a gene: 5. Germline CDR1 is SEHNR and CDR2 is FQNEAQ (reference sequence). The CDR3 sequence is CASSPDRVTYEQYF. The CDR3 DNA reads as TGTGCCAGCAGCCCGGACAGGGTAACCTACGAGCAGTACTTC.

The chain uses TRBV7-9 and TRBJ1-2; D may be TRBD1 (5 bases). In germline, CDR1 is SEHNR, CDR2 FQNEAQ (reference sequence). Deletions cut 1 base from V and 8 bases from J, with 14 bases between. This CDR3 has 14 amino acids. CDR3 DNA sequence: TGTGCCAGCAGCTTAGGGGGGACTCCGGCGGGCTACACCTTC. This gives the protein CASSLGGTPAGYTF.

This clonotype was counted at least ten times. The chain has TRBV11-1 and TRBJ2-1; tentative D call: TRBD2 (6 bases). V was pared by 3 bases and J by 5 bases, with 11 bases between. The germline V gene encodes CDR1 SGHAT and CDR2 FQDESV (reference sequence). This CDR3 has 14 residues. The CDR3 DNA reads TGTGCCAGCAGCTTTCGGGGGAATCACAATGAGCAGTTCTTC. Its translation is CASSFRGNHNEQFF.

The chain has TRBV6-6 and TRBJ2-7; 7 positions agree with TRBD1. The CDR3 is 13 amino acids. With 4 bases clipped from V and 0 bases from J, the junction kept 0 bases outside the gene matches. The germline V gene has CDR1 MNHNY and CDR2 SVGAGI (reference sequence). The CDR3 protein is CASSWDSSYEQYF. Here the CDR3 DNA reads TGTGCCAGCAGTTGGGACAGCTCCTACGAGCAGTACTTC.

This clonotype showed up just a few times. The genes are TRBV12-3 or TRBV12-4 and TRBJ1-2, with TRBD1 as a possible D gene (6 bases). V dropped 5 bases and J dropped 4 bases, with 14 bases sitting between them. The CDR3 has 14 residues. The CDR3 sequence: CASSPGGAGYGYTF. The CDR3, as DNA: TGTGCCAGCAGTCCCGGGGGCGCCGGCTATGGCTACACCTTC.

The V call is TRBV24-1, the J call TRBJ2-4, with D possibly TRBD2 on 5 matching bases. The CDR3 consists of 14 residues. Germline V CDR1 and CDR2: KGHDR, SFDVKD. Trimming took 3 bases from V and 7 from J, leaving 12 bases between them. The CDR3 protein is CATSDPGNPNIQYF. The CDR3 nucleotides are TGTGCCACCAGTGATCCGGGGAACCCTAACATTCAGTACTTC.

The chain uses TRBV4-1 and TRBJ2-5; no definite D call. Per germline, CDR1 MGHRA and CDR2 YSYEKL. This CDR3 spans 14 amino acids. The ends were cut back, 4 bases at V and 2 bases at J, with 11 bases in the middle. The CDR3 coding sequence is TGCGCCAGCAGCCCTTTTCAGTTACAAGAGACCCAGTACTTC. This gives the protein CASSPFQLQETQYF.

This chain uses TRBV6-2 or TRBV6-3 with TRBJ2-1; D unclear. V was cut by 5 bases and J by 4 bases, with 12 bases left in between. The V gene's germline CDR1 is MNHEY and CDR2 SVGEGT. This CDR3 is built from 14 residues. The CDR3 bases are TGTGCCAGCAGTCCCCACCTCCGGTACAATGAGCAGTTCTTC. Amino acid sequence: CASSPHLRYNEQFF.

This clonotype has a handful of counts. The CDR3 coding sequence is TGTGCCAGCAGTTGGGGGACAGGGAATAGGCAGTACTTC. This translates into CASSWGTGNRQYF. The chain combines TRBV27 with TRBJ2-7; 9 bases are a match to TRBD1. This CDR3 has 13 amino acids. The V and J ends lost 4 bases and 9 bases, in that order; junction bases with no gene match: 7. Per the germline V gene, CDR1 is MNHEY and CDR2 is SMNVEV (reference sequence).

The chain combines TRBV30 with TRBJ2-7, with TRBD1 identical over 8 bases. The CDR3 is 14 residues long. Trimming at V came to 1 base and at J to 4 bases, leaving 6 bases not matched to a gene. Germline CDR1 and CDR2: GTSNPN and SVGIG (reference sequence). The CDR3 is CAWSDGTGRYEQYF. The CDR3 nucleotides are TGTGCCTGGAGTGACGGGACAGGCAGATACGAGCAGTACTTC.

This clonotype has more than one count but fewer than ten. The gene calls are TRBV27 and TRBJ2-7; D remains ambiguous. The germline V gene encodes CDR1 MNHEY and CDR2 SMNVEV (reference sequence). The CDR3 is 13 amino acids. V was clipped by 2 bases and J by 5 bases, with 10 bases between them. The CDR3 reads CASSLSSSHEQYF. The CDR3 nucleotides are TGTGCCAGCAGTTTAAGTTCCAGCCACGAGCAGTACTTC.

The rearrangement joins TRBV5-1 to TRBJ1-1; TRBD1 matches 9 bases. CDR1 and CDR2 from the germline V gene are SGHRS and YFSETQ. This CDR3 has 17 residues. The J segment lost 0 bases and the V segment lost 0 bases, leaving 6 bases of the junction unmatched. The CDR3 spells CASSLAGQGIMNTEAFF. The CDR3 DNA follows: TGCGCCAGCAGCTTGGCCGGACAGGGGATCATGAACACTGAAGCTTTCTTT.

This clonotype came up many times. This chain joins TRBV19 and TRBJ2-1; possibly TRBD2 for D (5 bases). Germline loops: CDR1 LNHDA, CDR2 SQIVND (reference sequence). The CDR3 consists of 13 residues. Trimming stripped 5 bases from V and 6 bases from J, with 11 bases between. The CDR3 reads CASSFLAINEQFF. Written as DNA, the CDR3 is TGTGCCAGTAGTTTCCTAGCTATCAATGAGCAGTTCTTC. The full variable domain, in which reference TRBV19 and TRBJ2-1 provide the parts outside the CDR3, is DGGITQSPKYLFRKEGQNVTLSCEQNLNHDAMYWYRQDPGQGLRLIYYSQIVNDFQKGDIAEGYSVSREKKESFPLTVTSAQKNPTAFYLCASSFLAINEQFFGPGTRLTVL.

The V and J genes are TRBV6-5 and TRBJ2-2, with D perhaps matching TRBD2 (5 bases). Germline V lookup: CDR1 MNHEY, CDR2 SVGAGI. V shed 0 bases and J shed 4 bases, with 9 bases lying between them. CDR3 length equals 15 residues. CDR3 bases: TGTGCCAGCAGTTACTCGAGCGGCAGCACCGGGGAGCTGTTTTTT. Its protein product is CASSYSSGSTGELFF.

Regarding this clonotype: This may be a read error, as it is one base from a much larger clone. CDR3 protein: CASSFAGGPNHPLGVQYF. The CDR3 nucleotides are TGTGCCAGCAGCTTTGCGGGGGGGCCGAATCATCCCCTTGGGGTGCAGTACTTC. The chain links TRBV7-8 to TRBJ2-7; 9 nucleotides line up with TRBD2. This CDR3 has 18 residues. With V trimmed by 3 bases and J by 9 bases, 21 bases remained unmatched. CDR1 SGHVS and CDR2 FQNEAQ come from the germline V gene.

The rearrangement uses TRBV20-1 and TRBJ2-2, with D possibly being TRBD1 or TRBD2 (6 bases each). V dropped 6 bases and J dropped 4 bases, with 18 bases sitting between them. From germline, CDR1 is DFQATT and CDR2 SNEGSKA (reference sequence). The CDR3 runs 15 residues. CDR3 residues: CSANSPGARTGELFF. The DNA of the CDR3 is TGCAGTGCCAACTCTCCGGGGGCCCGCACCGGGGAGCTGTTTTTT.

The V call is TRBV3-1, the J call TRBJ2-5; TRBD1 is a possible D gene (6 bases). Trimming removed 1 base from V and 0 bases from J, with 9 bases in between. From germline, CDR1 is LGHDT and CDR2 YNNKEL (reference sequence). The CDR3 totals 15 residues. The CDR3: CASSQGRGYQETQYF. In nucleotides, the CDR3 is TGTGCCAGCAGCCAAGGCAGGGGTTACCAAGAGACCCAGTACTTC.

CDR3 sequence: CASSGAWDEQFF. The CDR3 DNA is TGTGCCAGCAGTGGAGCTTGGGATGAGCAGTTCTTC. The chain links TRBV2 to TRBJ2-1; D gene uncertain. In germline, CDR1 is SNHLY, CDR2 FYNNEI. This CDR3 has 12 amino acids. V gave up 4 bases and J gave up 8 bases, with 9 bases separating them.

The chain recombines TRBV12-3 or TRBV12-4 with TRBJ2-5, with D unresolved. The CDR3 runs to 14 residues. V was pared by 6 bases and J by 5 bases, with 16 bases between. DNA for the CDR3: TGTGCCAGCAGACTCTCCATCGGAGTCGAGACCCAGTACTTC. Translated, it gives CASRLSIGVETQYF.

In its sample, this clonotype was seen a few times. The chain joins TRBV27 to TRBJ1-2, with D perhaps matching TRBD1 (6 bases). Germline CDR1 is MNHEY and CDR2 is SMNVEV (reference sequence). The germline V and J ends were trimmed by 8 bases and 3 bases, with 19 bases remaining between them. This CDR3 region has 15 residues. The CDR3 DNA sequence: TGTGCCAGCGGCTTAGGGGGGTCCTCGTACTATGGCTACACCTTC. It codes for CASGLGGSSYYGYTF.

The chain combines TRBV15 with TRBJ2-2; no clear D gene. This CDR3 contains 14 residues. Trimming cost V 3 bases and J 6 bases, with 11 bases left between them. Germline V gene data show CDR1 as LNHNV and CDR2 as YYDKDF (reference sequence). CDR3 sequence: CATSSPTGAGELFF. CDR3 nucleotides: TGTGCCACCAGCAGTCCGACGGGCGCCGGGGAGCTGTTTTTT. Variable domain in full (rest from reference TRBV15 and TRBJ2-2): DAMVIQNPRYQVTQFGKPVTLSCSQTLNHNVMYWYQQKSSQAPKLLFHYYDKDFNNEADTPDNFQSRRPNTSFCFLDIRSPGLGDTAMYLCATSSPTGAGELFFGEGSRLTVL.

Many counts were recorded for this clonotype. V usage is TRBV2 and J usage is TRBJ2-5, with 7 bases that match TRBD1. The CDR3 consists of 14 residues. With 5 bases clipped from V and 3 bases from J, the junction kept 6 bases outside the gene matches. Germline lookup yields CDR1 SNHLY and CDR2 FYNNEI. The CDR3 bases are TGTGCCAGCAGTCGCCTGACAGGGAAAGAGACCCAGTACTTC. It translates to CASSRLTGKETQYF.

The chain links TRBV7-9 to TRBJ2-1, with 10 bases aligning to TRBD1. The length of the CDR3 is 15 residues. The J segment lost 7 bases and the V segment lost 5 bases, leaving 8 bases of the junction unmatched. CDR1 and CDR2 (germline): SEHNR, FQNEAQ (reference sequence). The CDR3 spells CASSIRDRGVNEQFF. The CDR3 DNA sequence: TGTGCCAGCAGCATCCGGGACAGGGGCGTAAATGAGCAGTTCTTC.